This section outlines one T cell receptor beta chain sequence together with its context. Its antigen is not identified. Carrying unique molecular identifiers, the cDNA also gained a universal primer site through template switching. TCRdb passed the 5' RACE reads through MiXCR, listing each CDR3 protein once. Of approximately 620,000 distinct CDR3 sequences listed, 8.6% are singletons. The germline V gene has CDR1 MNHEY and CDR2 SMNVEV (reference sequence). This CDR3 contains 14 residues. The junction had 3 bases not matched to a gene; V was cut back by 6 bases and J by 6 bases. Healthy Caucasian individuals made up all the donors. The data were taken from a study of identical twins. Study-level points and caveats: There is a chance that invariant MAIT and iNKT cells partially muddied zero-insertion analyses.

These data also formed part of another study, on yellow fever vaccine responses in identical twins.

The chain uses TRBV27 and TRBJ2-1, with 12 bases matching TRBD1. The sequencing input was PBMCs. The receptor was derived from a woman between 18 and 29 years old in good health. The CDR3 reads CASRGQGAGNEQFF. For the CDR3, the DNA is TGTGCCAGCAGGGGACAGGGGGCTGGCAATGAGCAGTTCTTC.